These T cell receptor beta chains were read from a single sample in a study of beta chain features in type 1 diabetes. Sequencing used immunoSEQ multiplex PCR; TCRdb keeps in-frame clones, though not all of them. The sample has 100,000 to 150,000 clones; around a sixth are singletons. The sequencing sample was made of central memory CD4+ T cells from blood. These receptors came from a man between 18 and 29 years old with type 1 diabetes. CDR3s include the opening cysteine and the closing phenylalanine or tryptophan. The D gene is left open where the match is weak. Clone sizes are given selectively: once, few, many, or a class where the clone is expanded.

J | V | D | size | CDR3 | DNA
TRBJ1-4 | TRBV28 | TRBD1 | few | CASSLPWGQGATNEKLFF | TGTGCCAGCAGTTTGCCTTGGGGACAGGGGGCGACTAATGAAAAACTGTTTTTT
TRBJ1-1 | TRBV30 | TRBD1 | NA | CAGGQVEAFF | TGTGCCGGCGGACAGGTTGAAGCTTTCTTT
TRBJ2-3 | TRBV2 | NA | NA | CASSESDATDTQYF | TGTGCCAGCAGTGAAAGCGACGCGACAGATACGCAGTATTTT
TRBJ1-1 | TRBV2 | TRBD1 | NA | CASSVQGGMNTEAFF | TGTGCCAGCAGTGTCCAGGGGGGAATGAACACTGAAGCTTTCTTT
TRBJ2-3 | TRBV14 | NA | few | CASSQDAQRTIIDTQYF | TGTGCCAGCAGCCAAGACGCTCAGCGGACTATCATAGATACGCAGTATTTT
TRBJ2-1 | TRBV5-1 | TRBD1 | many | CASSPWTGNNEQFF | TGCGCCAGCAGCCCTTGGACAGGGAACAATGAGCAGTTCTTC
TRBJ1-1 | TRBV20-1 | NA | NA | CSAGGVTEAFF | TGCAGTGCGGGAGGGGTAACTGAAGCTTTCTTT
TRBJ1-2 | TRBV5-4 | NA | NA | CASSFSNVQDRGYTF | TGTGCCAGCAGCTTTTCCAACGTGCAGGACCGTGGCTACACCTTC
TRBJ2-1 | TRBV4-1 | NA | NA | CASSQDFESFITYNEQFF | TGCGCCAGCAGCCAAGACTTTGAGAGCTTTATCACCTACAATGAGCAGTTCTTC
TRBJ2-7 | TRBV4-3 | TRBD2 | NA | CASSHSGGRSHEQYF | TGCGCCAGCAGCCACTCCGGGGGGAGGAGCCACGAGCAGTACTTC
TRBJ2-6 | TRBV27 | TRBD1 | NA | CASSQRQGSGANVLTF | TGTGCCAGCAGTCAGCGACAGGGATCTGGGGCCAACGTCCTGACTTTC
TRBJ2-1 | TRBV5-1 | TRBD2 | NA | CASSGDGTTSNEQFF | TGCGCCAGCAGCGGTGACGGGACTACCTCAAATGAGCAGTTCTTC
TRBJ1-1 | TRBV7-9 | NA | NA | CASSFYGTEAFF | TGTGCCAGCAGCTTCTACGGCACTGAAGCTTTCTTT
TRBJ2-5 | TRBV5-6 | NA | NA | CASSPGFTKETQYF | TGTGCCAGCTCACCAGGGTTTACCAAAGAGACCCAGTACTTC
TRBJ2-5 | TRBV13 | TRBD1 | NA | CASSLNAGGAETQYF | TGTGCCAGCAGCTTAAATGCAGGGGGCGCAGAGACCCAGTACTTC
TRBJ2-1 | TRBV6-1 | TRBD2 | NA | CASSLSGDFDEQFF | TGTGCCAGCAGCCTGAGCGGGGACTTCGATGAGCAGTTCTTC
TRBJ1-2 | TRBV20-1 | NA | few | CSAKHPGYTF | TGCAGTGCTAAACATCCGGGCTACACCTTC
TRBJ2-3 | TRBV25-1 | TRBD2 | many | CASSLAGVPDTQYF | TGTGCCAGCAGTCTAGCGGGAGTCCCAGATACGCAGTATTTT
TRBJ1-2 | TRBV5-4 | NA | few | CASSLNYGYTF | TGTGCCAGCAGTCTTAACTATGGCTACACCTTC
TRBJ1-1 | TRBV7-9 | NA | few | CASSRSTRLNTEAFF | TGTGCCAGCAGCCGGAGTACCCGCCTAAACACTGAAGCTTTCTTT
TRBJ1-1 | TRBV30 | NA | NA | CAWSVTTEAFF | TGTGCCTGGAGTGTAACCACTGAAGCTTTCTTT
TRBJ2-5 | TRBV30 | NA | few | CAWYPTQETQYF | TGTGCCTGGTATCCAACGCAAGAGACCCAGTACTTC
TRBJ2-3 | TRBV7-8 | TRBD2 | NA | CASSLVATSDTDTQYF | TGTGCCAGCAGCTTAGTCGCGACTAGCGACACAGATACGCAGTATTTT
TRBJ2-7 | TRBV6-6 | TRBD1 | few | CAITRTGGYEQYF | TGTGCCATCACCCGGACAGGGGGGTACGAGCAGTACTTC